A selection of T cell receptor beta chains follows, all from one sample in a study of T-cell memory formation after mild COVID-19. TCRdb called the 5' RACE reads again in MiXCR, with one record for every CDR3 protein. The sample lists more than 350,000 distinct CDR3 sequences, roughly 20% occurring once. Sequenced material: PBMCs or a T cell subset sorted from them (not recorded which). The receptors originated from an adult woman who had mild COVID-19 (a few samples of this study predate the infection). Cell type and time point are not known. The CDR3 runs from the conserved cysteine through the conserved F or W. The order of the fields is J gene, clone size, V gene, D gene, CDR3 protein, CDR3 DNA. D genes are given only for firm matches. The size field is filled for only some rows; it gives once, few, many or a size class.

j_gene: TRBJ2-5
abundance: NA
v_gene: TRBV29-1
d_gene: NA
CDR3aa: CSVILSPGPQYF
CDR3nt: TGCAGCGTCATTCTGAGCCCTGGGCCCCAGTACTTC

j_gene: TRBJ2-5
abundance: NA
v_gene: TRBV5-1
d_gene: TRBD1
CDR3aa: CASSLVGAGGGTQYF
CDR3nt: TGCGCCAGCAGCTTGGTTGGCGCAGGGGGCGGGACCCAGTACTTC

j_gene: TRBJ2-2
abundance: NA
v_gene: TRBV6-1
d_gene: NA
CDR3aa: CASTKNTGELFF
CDR3nt: TGTGCCAGCACAAAGAACACCGGGGAGCTGTTTTTT

j_gene: TRBJ2-5
abundance: NA
v_gene: TRBV6-6
d_gene: NA
CDR3aa: CASSYQDRETQYF
CDR3nt: TGTGCCAGCAGTTATCAGGATCGCGAGACCCAGTACTTC

j_gene: TRBJ2-1
abundance: few
v_gene: TRBV6-4
d_gene: NA
CDR3aa: CASSQLVGGEREQFF
CDR3nt: TGTGCCAGCAGCCAGCTGGTGGGGGGCGAGCGTGAGCAGTTCTTC

j_gene: TRBJ2-2
abundance: NA
v_gene: TRBV20-1
d_gene: NA
CDR3aa: CSARRRLNTGELFF
CDR3nt: TGCAGTGCTAGACGCAGATTGAACACCGGGGAGCTGTTTTTT

j_gene: TRBJ1-2
abundance: NA
v_gene: TRBV5-1
d_gene: NA
CDR3aa: CASGDPGSGYGYTF
CDR3nt: TGCGCCAGCGGAGACCCAGGGTCGGGCTATGGCTACACCTTC

j_gene: TRBJ2-7
abundance: few
v_gene: TRBV13
d_gene: NA
CDR3aa: CASSLRGARHEQYF
CDR3nt: TGTGCCAGCAGCTTAAGGGGGGCGCGGCACGAGCAGTACTTC

j_gene: TRBJ1-1
abundance: few
v_gene: TRBV11-2
d_gene: NA
CDR3aa: CASSRTKMGGLSTEAFF
CDR3nt: TGTGCCAGCAGCCGTACTAAAATGGGGGGGCTGAGCACTGAAGCTTTCTTT

j_gene: TRBJ1-1
abundance: few
v_gene: TRBV5-1
d_gene: NA
CDR3aa: CASSLVQGKARTEAFF
CDR3nt: TGCGCCAGCAGCTTGGTCCAGGGAAAGGCACGGACTGAAGCTTTCTTT

j_gene: TRBJ2-7
abundance: few
v_gene: TRBV27
d_gene: TRBD1
CDR3aa: CASSPRDRAYEQYF
CDR3nt: TGTGCCAGCAGTCCCCGAGACAGGGCGTACGAGCAGTACTTC

j_gene: TRBJ2-5
abundance: few
v_gene: TRBV7-2
d_gene: NA
CDR3aa: CASSLYDQETQYF
CDR3nt: TGTGCCAGCAGCCTCTATGACCAAGAGACCCAGTACTTC

j_gene: TRBJ1-1
abundance: NA
v_gene: TRBV16
d_gene: NA
CDR3aa: CASRPGAGSSFF
CDR3nt: TGTGCCAGCAGGCCAGGGGCCGGTTCCTCTTTCTTT

j_gene: TRBJ2-5
abundance: NA
v_gene: TRBV20-1
d_gene: NA
CDR3aa: CSARGHTQETQYF
CDR3nt: TGCAGTGCTAGAGGACACACACAAGAGACCCAGTACTTC

j_gene: TRBJ2-1
abundance: NA
v_gene: TRBV29-1
d_gene: NA
CDR3aa: CSVAVRNEQFF
CDR3nt: TGCAGCGTGGCGGTACGCAATGAGCAGTTCTTC

j_gene: TRBJ1-1
abundance: few
v_gene: TRBV12-3/TRBV12-4
d_gene: NA
CDR3aa: CASTPGNTEAFF
CDR3nt: TGTGCCAGCACCCCAGGGAACACTGAAGCTTTCTTT

j_gene: TRBJ1-2
abundance: few
v_gene: TRBV12-3/TRBV12-4
d_gene: NA
CDR3aa: CASSSWTAVVNYGYTF
CDR3nt: TGTGCCAGCAGTTCCTGGACAGCAGTGGTTAACTATGGCTACACCTTC

j_gene: TRBJ2-3
abundance: NA
v_gene: TRBV24-1
d_gene: NA
CDR3aa: CATSDFKTSTDTQYF
CDR3nt: TGTGCCACCAGTGATTTCAAGACTAGCACAGATACGCAGTATTTT

j_gene: TRBJ2-2
abundance: few
v_gene: TRBV29-1
d_gene: NA
CDR3aa: CSVGGGRNTGELFF
CDR3nt: TGCAGCGTTGGGGGAGGAAGGAACACCGGGGAGCTGTTTTTT

j_gene: TRBJ2-2
abundance: NA
v_gene: TRBV6-5
d_gene: TRBD2
CDR3aa: CASRVAGGRTGELFF
CDR3nt: TGTGCCAGCAGGGTAGCGGGAGGGCGGACCGGGGAGCTGTTTTTT

j_gene: TRBJ1-1
abundance: NA
v_gene: TRBV5-5
d_gene: NA
CDR3aa: CASSLARRNTEAFF
CDR3nt: TGTGCCAGCAGCTTGGCCAGGCGTAACACTGAAGCTTTCTTT

j_gene: TRBJ2-7
abundance: NA
v_gene: TRBV6-6
d_gene: NA
CDR3aa: CASSIADSSYEQYF
CDR3nt: TGTGCCAGCTCCATAGCGGATAGCTCCTACGAGCAGTACTTC

j_gene: TRBJ2-4
abundance: NA
v_gene: TRBV30
d_gene: NA
CDR3aa: CAGTDIGYIQYF
CDR3nt: TGTGCGGGTACGGACATCGGTTACATTCAGTACTTC

j_gene: TRBJ1-2
abundance: few
v_gene: TRBV6-1
d_gene: NA
CDR3aa: CASGTRGRGYTF
CDR3nt: TGTGCCAGCGGGACGCGGGGACGCGGCTACACCTTC

j_gene: TRBJ2-5
abundance: NA
v_gene: TRBV24-1
d_gene: TRBD1
CDR3aa: CATSDWTGEETQYF
CDR3nt: TGTGCCACCAGTGATTGGACAGGAGAAGAGACCCAGTACTTC

j_gene: TRBJ1-2
abundance: NA
v_gene: TRBV24-1
d_gene: NA
CDR3aa: CATSDPDSYGYTF
CDR3nt: TGTGCCACCAGTGATCCCGACAGTTATGGCTACACCTTC

j_gene: TRBJ2-5
abundance: few
v_gene: TRBV12-3/TRBV12-4
d_gene: NA
CDR3aa: CASSLMGRETQYF
CDR3nt: TGTGCCAGCAGTTTAATGGGTAGGGAGACCCAGTACTTC

j_gene: TRBJ1-2
abundance: many
v_gene: TRBV7-2
d_gene: TRBD1
CDR3aa: CASSLVSGGADYGYTF
CDR3nt: TGTGCCAGCAGCTTAGTTTCAGGGGGAGCGGATTATGGCTACACCTTC

j_gene: TRBJ2-1
abundance: NA
v_gene: TRBV18
d_gene: NA
CDR3aa: CASSQSHDEQFF
CDR3nt: TGTGCCAGCTCGCAATCTCACGATGAGCAGTTCTTC

j_gene: TRBJ2-1
abundance: few
v_gene: TRBV27
d_gene: NA
CDR3aa: CASRPRGNSYNEQFF
CDR3nt: TGTGCCAGCAGACCCCGGGGGAACTCCTACAATGAGCAGTTCTTC

j_gene: TRBJ1-4
abundance: NA
v_gene: TRBV4-1
d_gene: NA
CDR3aa: CASSQSRTRVTGEKLFF
CDR3nt: TGCGCCAGCAGCCAGTCGAGGACACGGGTCACGGGTGAAAAACTGTTTTTT

j_gene: TRBJ2-1
abundance: NA
v_gene: TRBV4-3
d_gene: TRBD2
CDR3aa: CASSQERSGRTQFF
CDR3nt: TGCGCCAGCAGCCAAGAAAGAAGCGGGAGGACCCAGTTCTTC

j_gene: TRBJ2-7
abundance: NA
v_gene: TRBV12-3/TRBV12-4
d_gene: TRBD2
CDR3aa: CASKWTRRSYEQYF
CDR3nt: TGTGCCAGCAAATGGACTAGACGCTCCTACGAGCAGTACTTC

j_gene: TRBJ2-1
abundance: NA
v_gene: TRBV5-1
d_gene: NA
CDR3aa: CASSLAPVRYDEQFF
CDR3nt: TGCGCCAGCAGCTTGGCCCCGGTCCGATACGATGAGCAGTTCTTC

j_gene: TRBJ1-2
abundance: few
v_gene: TRBV7-9
d_gene: NA
CDR3aa: CASSSSPGPYGYTF
CDR3nt: TGTGCCAGCAGCTCCTCCCCCGGCCCCTATGGCTACACCTTC

j_gene: TRBJ1-1
abundance: NA
v_gene: TRBV29-1
d_gene: NA
CDR3aa: CSVYTNGDTEAFF
CDR3nt: TGCAGCGTCTATACGAATGGGGACACTGAAGCTTTCTTT

j_gene: TRBJ1-3
abundance: NA
v_gene: TRBV4-3
d_gene: NA
CDR3aa: CASSQDTGNTIYF
CDR3nt: TGCGCCAGCAGCCAAGACACCGGAAACACCATATATTTT

j_gene: TRBJ2-1
abundance: NA
v_gene: TRBV13
d_gene: TRBD1
CDR3aa: CASSSWDRRVFDEQFF
CDR3nt: TGTGCCAGCAGCTCCTGGGACAGGAGGGTGTTCGATGAGCAGTTCTTC

j_gene: TRBJ2-1
abundance: few
v_gene: TRBV6-6
d_gene: TRBD2
CDR3aa: CASSGSSGGALDEQFF
CDR3nt: TGTGCCAGCAGTGGGTCAAGCGGGGGGGCCCTCGATGAGCAGTTCTTC

j_gene: TRBJ1-2
abundance: few
v_gene: TRBV27
d_gene: TRBD1
CDR3aa: CASSLIGQGSGYTF
CDR3nt: TGTGCCAGCAGTCTCATAGGACAGGGTAGCGGCTACACCTTC

j_gene: TRBJ1-1
abundance: few
v_gene: TRBV5-1
d_gene: TRBD1
CDR3aa: CASSLDRGRVSTEAFF
CDR3nt: TGCGCCAGCAGCTTGGACAGGGGGCGAGTGAGCACTGAAGCTTTCTTT

j_gene: TRBJ1-1
abundance: NA
v_gene: TRBV12-3/TRBV12-4
d_gene: NA
CDR3aa: CASSPTTQNMNTEAFF
CDR3nt: TGTGCCAGCAGCCCCACTACGCAAAACATGAACACTGAAGCTTTCTTT

j_gene: TRBJ2-3
abundance: NA
v_gene: TRBV6-6
d_gene: NA
CDR3aa: CASSYSSGWGPTDTQYF
CDR3nt: TGTGCCAGCAGTTACTCGAGTGGGTGGGGGCCCACAGATACGCAGTATTTT

j_gene: TRBJ2-5
abundance: few
v_gene: TRBV3-1
d_gene: NA
CDR3aa: CASSQGETGWQETQYF
CDR3nt: TGTGCCAGCAGCCAAGGGGAAACAGGGTGGCAAGAGACCCAGTACTTC

j_gene: TRBJ1-2
abundance: many
v_gene: TRBV24-1
d_gene: NA
CDR3aa: CATSDPSGTANYGYTF
CDR3nt: TGTGCCACCAGTGACCCCTCCGGGACGGCTAACTATGGCTACACCTTC

j_gene: TRBJ1-2
abundance: NA
v_gene: TRBV27
d_gene: TRBD1
CDR3aa: CASSLNRDRGHWYGYTF
CDR3nt: TGTGCCAGCAGTCTCAACCGGGACAGGGGGCACTGGTATGGCTACACCTTC

j_gene: TRBJ2-5
abundance: NA
v_gene: TRBV5-1
d_gene: NA
CDR3aa: CASSWDKQETQYF
CDR3nt: TGCGCCAGCAGCTGGGACAAGCAAGAGACCCAGTACTTC

j_gene: TRBJ2-2
abundance: few
v_gene: TRBV27
d_gene: TRBD2
CDR3aa: CASSPHPSGRLFNTGELFF
CDR3nt: TGTGCCAGCAGCCCACATCCTAGCGGGAGGTTATTTAACACCGGGGAGCTGTTTTTT

j_gene: TRBJ2-1
abundance: NA
v_gene: TRBV7-9
d_gene: NA
CDR3aa: CASSPTAVYNEQFF
CDR3nt: TGTGCCAGCAGCCCCACAGCAGTCTACAATGAGCAGTTCTTC